One T cell receptor beta chain is described in this entry. The antigen remains unidentified. The authors ran the assay at deep level. It was across several immunoSEQ plates that each subset's genomic DNA was evenly split. Libraries were prepared by immunoSEQ multiplex PCR; TCRdb keeps only in-frame clonotypes and omits some of them. The sample comprises more than 2,000,000 clones, just over 90% of which are singletons, and 0.39% rests with the top ten. The sample belongs to a study of shared clonotypes between healthy human individuals. The study, taken as a whole, reports: The sampled material consisted only of blood, and tissue repertoires are likely to differ. Sorted-subset samples were not fully sequenced, rarefaction indicated.

The CDR3 sequence is 14 residues long. In germline, CDR1 is MNHEY, CDR2 SVGAGI. Trimming removed 2 bases from V and 9 bases from J, with 14 bases in between. Sequencing input: naive CD4+ T cells from PBMCs. The subset denotes: CD45RA+ positively selected. V and J are TRBV6-5 and TRBJ2-1; no clear D. This clonotype originated in a man aged 18 to 29 in good health. Some clones in this sample may be carry-over from other donors' samples. CDR3 in DNA: TGTGCCAGCAGTTACCGCCGAAGGGCGAGTGAGCAGTTCTTC. Amino acid sequence: CASSYRRRASEQFF.